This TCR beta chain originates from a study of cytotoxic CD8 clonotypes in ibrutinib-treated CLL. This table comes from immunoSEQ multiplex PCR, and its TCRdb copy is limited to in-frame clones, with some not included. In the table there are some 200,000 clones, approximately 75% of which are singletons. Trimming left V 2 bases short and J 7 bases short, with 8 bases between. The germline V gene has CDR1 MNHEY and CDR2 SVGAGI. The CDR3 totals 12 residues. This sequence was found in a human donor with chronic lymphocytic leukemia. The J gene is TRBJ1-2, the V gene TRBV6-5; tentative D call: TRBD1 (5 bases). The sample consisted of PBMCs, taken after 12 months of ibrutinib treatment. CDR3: CASSYRGSGYTF. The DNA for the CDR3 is TGTGCCAGCAGTTACAGGGGCTCTGGCTACACCTTC.